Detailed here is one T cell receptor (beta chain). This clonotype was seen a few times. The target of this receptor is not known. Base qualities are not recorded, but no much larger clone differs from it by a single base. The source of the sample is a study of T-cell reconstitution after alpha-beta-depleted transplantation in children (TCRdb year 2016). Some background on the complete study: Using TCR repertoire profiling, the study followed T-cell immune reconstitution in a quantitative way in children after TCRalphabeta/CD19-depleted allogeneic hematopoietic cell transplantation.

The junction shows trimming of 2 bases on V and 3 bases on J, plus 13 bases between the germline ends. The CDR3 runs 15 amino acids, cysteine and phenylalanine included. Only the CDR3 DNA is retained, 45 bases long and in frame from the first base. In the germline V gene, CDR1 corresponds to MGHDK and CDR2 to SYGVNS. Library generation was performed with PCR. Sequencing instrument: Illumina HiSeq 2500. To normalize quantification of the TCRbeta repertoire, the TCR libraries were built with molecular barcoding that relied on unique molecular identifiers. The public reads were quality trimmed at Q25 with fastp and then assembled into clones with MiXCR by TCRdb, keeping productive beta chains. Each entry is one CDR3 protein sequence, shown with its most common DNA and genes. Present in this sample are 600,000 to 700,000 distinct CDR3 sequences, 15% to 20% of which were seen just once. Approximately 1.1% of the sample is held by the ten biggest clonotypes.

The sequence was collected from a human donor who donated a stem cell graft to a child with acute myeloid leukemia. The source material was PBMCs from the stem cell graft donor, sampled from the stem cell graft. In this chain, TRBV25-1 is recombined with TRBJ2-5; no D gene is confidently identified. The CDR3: CASSEGPGLKETQYF. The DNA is TGTGCCAGCAGTGAAGGTCCGGGCCTCAAAGAGACCCAGTACTTC. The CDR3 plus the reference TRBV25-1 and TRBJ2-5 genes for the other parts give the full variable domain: EADIYQTPRYLVIGTGKKITLECSQTMGHDKMYWYQQDPGMELHLIHYSYGVNSTEKGDLSSESTVSRIRTEHFPLTLESARPSHTSQYLCASSEGPGLKETQYFGPGTRLLVL.